A selection of T cell receptor beta chains follows, all from one sample in a study of shared clonotypes between healthy human individuals. Assay: immunoSEQ multiplex PCR; the TCRdb copy retains only in-frame clones and omits some. The repertoire holds around 370,000 clones, with about 96% as singletons. Material for sequencing was memory CD8+ T cells sorted from blood. These receptors all stem from a man aged 25-40 years in good health. CDR3s include the opening cysteine and the closing phenylalanine or tryptophan. The D gene is left open where the match is weak. Clone size is stated in some rows and not others, as once, few, many or a class when expanded.

>NA|TRBJ1-1|TRBV27|TRBD1
TGTGCCAGCAGCTGGACAGGGAACACTGAAGCTTTCTTT
CASSWTGNTEAFF
>NA|TRBJ2-7|TRBV5-4|TRBD1
TGTGCCAGCAGCTCAACCGGGACAGCCCCCGAGGAGCAGTACTTC
CASSSTGTAPEEQYF
>NA|TRBJ2-7|TRBV27|TRBD2
TGTGCCAGCAGTTTAAAGACTAGCGGCCCCTACGAGCAGTACTTC
CASSLKTSGPYEQYF
>NA|TRBJ1-2|TRBV13|NA
TGTGCCAGCAGCTTAGAAGGGAACTATGGCTACACCTTC
CASSLEGNYGYTF
>NA|TRBJ1-5|TRBV28|NA
TGTGCCAGTTCGGCAGCAGGGGTGAGCAATCAGCCCCAGCATTTT
CASSAAGVSNQPQHF
>NA|TRBJ1-5|TRBV27|NA
TGTGCCAGCAGTCGTGAAAGGGATTTCAAACAGCCCCAGCATTTT
CASSRERDFKQPQHF
>NA|TRBJ2-2|TRBV28|TRBD2
TGTGCCAGCAGCCTGGACCCGACTAGCTCCACCGGGGAGCTGTTTTTT
CASSLDPTSSTGELFF
>NA|TRBJ2-3|TRBV13|NA
TGTGCCAGCAGCTTTAGCACAGATACGCAGTATTTT
CASSFSTDTQYF
>NA|TRBJ1-3|TRBV28|NA
TGTGCCAGCAGGTTCGGAAACACCATATATTTT
CASRFGNTIYF
>once|TRBJ2-1|TRBV10-3|TRBD2
TGTGCCATCAGTGAGGGGACTAGGGAATACAATGAGCAGTTCTTC
CAISEGTREYNEQFF
>once|TRBJ2-7|TRBV12-5|TRBD2
TGTGCTAGTGGTTCCCTAGCGGGAACGGACGAGCAGTACTTC
CASGSLAGTDEQYF
>NA|TRBJ2-7|TRBV27|TRBD1
TGTGCCAGCAGTTACGACAGGGGAACCACCTACGAGCAGTACTTC
CASSYDRGTTYEQYF
>NA|TRBJ1-3|TRBV2|TRBD1
TGTGCCAGCAGTCCTATACAGGGGGCGAGAAACACCATATATTTT
CASSPIQGARNTIYF
>NA|TRBJ1-2|TRBV6-1|NA
TGTGCCAGCAGTGAAGCAGCAGGGAGGTATGGCTACACCTTC
CASSEAAGRYGYTF
>once|TRBJ2-7|TRBV6-5|TRBD2
TGTGCCAGCAGAGACTCATTAGCGGGACCCTACGAGCAGTACTTC
CASRDSLAGPYEQYF
>NA|TRBJ2-2|TRBV4-1|TRBD1
TGCGCCAGCAGCCAAGTTACAGGGGGCTACACCGGGGAGCTGTTTTTT
CASSQVTGGYTGELFF
>NA|TRBJ2-5|TRBV5-1|TRBD2
TGCGCCAGCAGCGAAATGCCACCGGGACTAGCGGGAATGGAGACCCAGTACTTC
CASSEMPPGLAGMETQYF
>NA|TRBJ1-4|TRBV27|NA
TGTGCCCCTAGAACGGGAGTTGAAAAACTGTTTTTT
CAPRTGVEKLFF
>NA|TRBJ1-2|TRBV29-1|NA
TGCAGCGTTGAAAGGGAGAACTATGGCTACACCTTC
CSVERENYGYTF
>NA|TRBJ2-5|TRBV6-1|NA
TGTGCCACCAATCCGTGGGAGACCGTTGGAGAGACCCAGTACTTC
CATNPWETVGETQYF
>NA|TRBJ2-3|TRBV13|NA
TGTGCCAGCAGAGCAGGACTAAGCACAGATACGCAGTATTTT
CASRAGLSTDTQYF
>NA|TRBJ2-1|TRBV28|TRBD2
TGTGCCAGCAGTCCCGCCGGGACTAGCGCTTACAATGAGCAGTTCTTC
CASSPAGTSAYNEQFF
>NA|TRBJ1-2|TRBV30|TRBD1
TGTGCCTGGACCTCGGGACAGGGGGATGGCTACACCTTC
CAWTSGQGDGYTF
>NA|TRBJ1-5|TRBV28|TRBD1
TGTGCCAGCAGTATAAACCGGGACAGGAACAATCAGCCCCAGCATTTT
CASSINRDRNNQPQHF
>once|TRBJ2-1|TRBV7-9|TRBD2
TGTGCCAGCAGCTTGGGGGATAGCGGGAGCTCCTACAATGAGCAGTTCTTC
CASSLGDSGSSYNEQFF
>NA|TRBJ2-7|TRBV27|NA
TGTGCCAGCAGTTTCATCGTGAACGAGCAGTACTTC
CASSFIVNEQYF
>NA|TRBJ2-3|TRBV5-1|NA
TGCGCCAGCAGTCGGGATAGCGGATCCCTCGGGGATACGCAGTATTTT
CASSRDSGSLGDTQYF
>NA|TRBJ2-3|TRBV5-1|TRBD2
TGCGCCAGCAGCCTACGGACTAGCGGCTACACAGATACGCAGTATTTT
CASSLRTSGYTDTQYF
>NA|TRBJ2-1|TRBV5-1|TRBD1
TGCGCCAGCAGCTCGGGGGACAGGGTCGGGTTAGCGAGAGACAATGAGCAGTTCTTC
CASSSGDRVGLARDNEQFF
>NA|TRBJ2-3|TRBV5-4|NA
TGTGCCAGCAGCCCGGGAGCCGCTAGCACAGATACGCAGTATTTT
CASSPGAASTDTQYF
>NA|TRBJ2-2|TRBV10-3|TRBD1
TGTGCCATCACCGCAGGGGACAGGGGAAACACCGGGGAGCTGTTTTTT
CAITAGDRGNTGELFF
>NA|TRBJ1-1|TRBV9|NA
TGTGCCAGCAGCGTAGGGGACACCTTGAACACTGAAGCTTTCTTT
CASSVGDTLNTEAFF
>NA|TRBJ1-6|TRBV6-1|TRBD1
TGTGCCAGCAGTGGACAGGGTAGCTCCTATAATTCACCCCTCCACTTT
CASSGQGSSYNSPLHF
>NA|TRBJ2-7|TRBV7-2|TRBD2
TGTGCCAGCAGCTTAGGTCTAGCGGGGTACGAGCAGTACTTC
CASSLGLAGYEQYF